The source of this T cell receptor (beta chain) is a study of blood T cell repertoires in COVID-19. CDR3 length: 11 residues. The V end lost 5 bases, the J end lost 8 bases, and 10 bases lay between the germline ends. Germline CDR1 reads MNHEY; CDR2 reads SVGAGI. Libraries were prepared by immunoSEQ multiplex PCR; TCRdb keeps only in-frame clonotypes and omits some of them. The data contain about 160,000 clones, over 60% of them singletons. The TCR sequence derives from a man in his fifties or sixties with acute or convalescent COVID-19. This sequence joins TRBV6-5 and TRBJ2-7; a weak D match, TRBD2 (5 bases). The material sequenced was peripheral blood. CDR3 region: CASSTGGQQYF. For the CDR3, the DNA is TGTGCCAGCAGTACCGGAGGACAGCAGTACTTC.